The T cell receptor beta chain described here comes from a study of cytomegalovirus exposure and HLA in healthy donors. A remark on this clone: Its antigen is not known.

V dropped 1 base and J dropped 6; count of bases not matched to a gene: 9. The length of the CDR3 is 16 residues. Germline assignment: CDR1 LNHDA and CDR2 SQIVND (reference sequence). PCR amplification relied on 60 Vbeta primers (plus 13 Jbeta primers). Sequencing was performed with immunoSEQ multiplex PCR; in TCRdb, only in-frame clones are kept and a portion is missing. The table lists roughly 150,000 clones, 85% of them singletons. Study-wide findings and caveats: Sequencing artifact likely explains a cluster of highly shared sequence variants.

The source material was PBMCs. The receptor was derived from a boy under 10 years old in good health and CMV-seronegative. This chain connects TRBV19 to TRBJ2-3, with TRBD1 matching 8 bases. This CDR3 is CASSIGDRIIGDTQYF. As DNA, the CDR3 is TGTGCCAGTAGTATAGGGGACAGGATCATAGGGGATACGCAGTATTTT.